The 31 T cell receptor beta chains given below trace back to one sample, sequenced in a study of blood T cell repertoires in COVID-19 (dated by TCRdb to about 2020). The receptor library was made with the immunoSEQ multiplex PCR assay. What TCRdb holds here is the immuneACCESS table cut down to in-frame rearrangements. Part of the clones is not present; checked against another copy, under half of the missing clones reflect an unresolved V gene, and the others are unexplained. The sample table lists roughly 50,000 clones, 80% to 85% of them with a count of one. The ten largest clones add up to 10% to 15% of the sample. Sequencing was done on a sample of peripheral blood. The source is a woman of 80 years or more with acute or convalescent COVID-19.

The chain is built from TRBV11-3 and TRBJ2-7, with 9 bases lining up with TRBD1. Trimming cost V 10 bases and J 3 bases; bases outside gene matches: 10. Germline V CDR1 and CDR2: SGHNT, YENEEA. This CDR3 has 14 amino acids. CDR3 sequence: CATSFGGQGYEQYF. The CDR3 coding sequence is TGTGCCACGTCCTTTGGGGGACAGGGCTACGAGCAGTACTTC.

The gene calls are TRBV3-1 (or the pseudogene TRBV3-2) and TRBJ2-5, with 9 bases aligning to TRBD2. The trim removed 4 bases at V and 9 bases at J, leaving 12 bases unmatched. This CDR3 spans 15 amino acids. The V gene's germline CDR1 is LGHDT and CDR2 YNNKEL (reference sequence). The CDR3 loop reads CASSPRGGHLAAQYF. CDR3 DNA sequence: TGTGCCAGCAGCCCGCGGGGGGGCCATTTAGCGGCCCAGTACTTC.

This chain connects TRBV29-1 to TRBJ1-2, with 7 bases aligning to TRBD1. The V gene end was trimmed by 0 bases and the J gene end by 2 bases; junction bases not matched to a gene: 3. CDR3 length: 14 amino acids. Per germline, CDR1 SQVTM and CDR2 ANQGSEA. In nucleotides, the CDR3 is TGCAGCGTTGAAGATGGGGGACAGAACTATGGCTACACCTTC. Amino acids: CSVEDGGQNYGYTF.

A remark on this clone: A read error may produce the germline difference seen at one junction end. The V and J genes are TRBV5-6 and TRBJ1-4; D remains unclear. CDR3 length: 9 amino acids. Germline loops: CDR1 SGHDT, CDR2 YYEEEE. The CDR3 region has the DNA TGTGCCAGCAGCTTGCGCGGGTGCTTT. Its protein is CASSLRGCF.

The CDR3 coding sequence is TGTGCCAGCTCGCTCTACGGAGCTAGCAATCAGCCCCAGCATTTT. Translation gives CASSLYGASNQPQHF. The genes are TRBV2 and TRBJ1-5; no definite D call. The V end was cut by 8 bases, the J end by 0 bases, with 14 bases between. Germline CDR1 reads SNHLY; CDR2 reads FYNNEI. The CDR3 spans 15 residues.

V gene TRBV29-1 combines with J gene TRBJ2-3, with D unclear. Looked up from germline, CDR1 is SQVTM and CDR2 is ANQGSEA. Trimming took 7 bases from V and 1 from J, leaving 12 bases between them. There are 13 residues in the CDR3. The CDR3 spells CSADVLGTDTQYF. DNA of the CDR3: TGCAGCGCGGATGTTTTAGGCACAGATACGCAGTATTTT.

The chain carries TRBV5-1 and TRBJ1-2; 7 nucleotides agree with TRBD1. Germline V gene lookup returns CDR1 SGHRS and CDR2 YFSETQ. The CDR3 is 15 residues long. After removal of 5 bases from V and 6 bases from J, the junction contained 13 bases not matched to a gene. CDR3 sequence: CASRLPFDRADGYTF. In DNA, the CDR3 is TGCGCCAGCAGGTTGCCCTTCGACAGGGCGGATGGCTACACCTTC.

The chain combines TRBV5-6 with TRBJ1-5; possibly TRBD1 for D (5 bases). Germline values: CDR1 SGHDT, CDR2 YYEEEE. The CDR3 contains 15 residues. The V and J ends lost 0 bases and 1 base respectively, with 8 bases between them. CDR3 in amino acids: CASSLGQLSNQPQHF. The CDR3 bases are TGTGCCAGCAGCTTGGGACAGTTAAGCAATCAGCCCCAGCATTTT.

This clone was recorded once. The chain recombines TRBV5-5 with TRBJ1-3; the match to TRBD1 covers 7 bases. The V segment lost 3 bases and the J segment 2 bases; nucleotides outside the gene matches: 8. From germline, CDR1 is SGHKS and CDR2 YYEKEE (reference sequence). The CDR3 totals 16 residues. The CDR3 DNA sequence: TGTGCCAGCAGCTACTCAGGGGGGTCTACTGGAAACACCATATATTTT. Its protein is CASSYSGGSTGNTIYF. Together with reference TRBV5-5 and TRBJ1-3, the CDR3 gives the full variable domain: DAGVTQSPTHLIKTRGQQVTLRCSPISGHKSVSWYQQVLGQGPQFIFQYYEKEERGRGNFPDRFSARQFPNYSSELNVNALLLGDSALYLCASSYSGGSTGNTIYFGEGSWLTVV.

The chain is built from TRBV19 and TRBJ2-2, with D perhaps TRBD1 (6 bases). The CDR3 is made up of 14 amino acids. From germline, CDR1 is LNHDA and CDR2 SQIVND (reference sequence). Between the trimmed V and J ends, which lost 1 base and 4 bases, there was a span of 7 bases. CDR3 region: CASSIGGPTGELFF. CDR3 in DNA: TGTGCCAGTAGTATAGGGGGGCCCACCGGGGAGCTGTTTTTT.

The chain recombines TRBV2 with TRBJ2-7; D unclear. CDR1 and CDR2 (germline): SNHLY, FYNNEI. V was shortened by 6 bases and J by 3 bases, with 6 bases between the two germline ends. The CDR3 spans 11 residues. DNA of the CDR3: TGTGCCAGCAGCCCCCTCTACGAGCAGTACTTC. Protein: CASSPLYEQYF. Combining the CDR3 with reference TRBV2 and TRBJ2-7 gives the whole variable domain EPEVTQTPSHQVTQMGQEVILRCVPISNHLYFYWYRQILGQKVEFLVSFYNNEISEKSEIFDDQFSVERPDGSNFTLKIRSTKLEDSAMYFCASSPLYEQYFGPGTRLTVT.

The chain is built from TRBV12-5 and TRBJ1-1; 7 nucleotides line up with TRBD1. Germline CDR1 LGHNT, CDR2 FRNRAP. The J segment lost 5 bases and the V segment lost 4 bases, leaving 4 bases of the junction unmatched. CDR3 length: 13 residues. CDR3 region: CASGSYRGTEAFF. The CDR3 DNA reads TGTGCTAGTGGTTCCTACAGGGGAACTGAAGCTTTCTTT. The full variable domain, in which reference TRBV12-5 and TRBJ1-1 provide the parts outside the CDR3, is DARVTQTPRHKVTEMGQEVTMRCQPILGHNTVFWYRQTMMQGLELLAYFRNRAPLDDSGMPKDRFSAEMPDATLATLKIQPSEPRDSAVYFCASGSYRGTEAFFGQGTRLTVV.

The chain links TRBV5-1 to TRBJ1-6, with D tentatively TRBD1 (5 bases). Germline CDR1 and CDR2: SGHRS and YFSETQ. The germline V and J ends were trimmed by 8 bases and 12 bases, with 24 bases remaining between them. This CDR3 has 15 residues. The CDR3 loop is CASKSLEGQTQPLHF. The CDR3 DNA reads as TGCGCCAGTAAGTCCTTGGAGGGGCAGACCCAACCCCTCCACTTT.

V gene TRBV2 combines with J gene TRBJ2-5; 7 bases map to TRBD2. With 2 bases clipped from V and 5 bases from J, the junction kept 11 bases outside the gene matches. The CDR3 sequence is 16 residues long. Germline V CDR1 and CDR2: SNHLY, FYNNEI. The CDR3 DNA sequence: TGTGCCAGCAGTGAAACCGGGGGGTCACGGGGTGAGACCCAGTACTTC. Its translation: CASSETGGSRGETQYF.

This CDR3 is CASSVGLAVNNEQFF. In DNA, the CDR3 is TGTGCCAGCAGCGTGGGACTAGCGGTCAACAATGAGCAGTTCTTC. This chain connects TRBV9 to TRBJ2-1, with 11 bases that match TRBD2. The CDR3 is made up of 15 amino acids. In germline, CDR1 is SGDLS, CDR2 YYNGEE. V was clipped by 2 bases and J by 5 bases; unmatched bases: 3. The full variable domain, completed using reference TRBV9 and TRBJ2-1, is DSGVTQTPKHLITATGQRVTLRCSPRSGDLSVYWYQQSLDQGLQFLIQYYNGEERAKGNILERFSAQQFPDLHSELNLSSLELGDSALYFCASSVGLAVNNEQFFGPGTRLTVL.

V is TRBV30 and J is TRBJ2-3; D perhaps matches TRBD1 (6 bases). V lost 1 base, J lost 2 bases, and 13 bases lay in between. The CDR3 totals 15 residues. The germline V gene has CDR1 GTSNPN and CDR2 SVGIG (reference sequence). The CDR3 bases are TGTGCCTGGAGTGACAAAAGGGGGAACACAGATACGCAGTATTTT. As protein: CAWSDKRGNTDTQYF.

This clone was detected a few times. The chain uses TRBV6-5 and TRBJ1-1; D is possibly TRBD1 (5 bases). V lost 6 bases, J lost 8 bases, and 19 bases lay in between. CDR3 size: 14 residues. Germline CDR1 MNHEY, CDR2 SVGAGI. The CDR3 spells CASSTGHTGGEAFF. The CDR3 region has the DNA TGTGCCAGCAGCACCGGACACACCGGGGGGGAAGCTTTCTTT.

A single count supports this clone. The gene calls are TRBV3-1 (or the pseudogene TRBV3-2) and TRBJ1-1, with TRBD1 matching over 8 bases. This CDR3 has 17 residues. Germline V gene lookup returns CDR1 LGHDT and CDR2 YNNKEL (reference sequence). V lost 1 base, J lost 4 bases, and 11 bases stayed unmatched. CDR3: CASSQVPGQDRGTEAFF. The CDR3 bases are TGTGCCAGCAGCCAAGTCCCGGGACAGGACCGGGGCACTGAAGCTTTCTTT.

In this sample, this clone turned up once. The chain uses TRBV10-3 and TRBJ2-3, with 10 bases identical to TRBD2. J gave up 5 bases and V 5 bases, and 7 bases lay outside the gene matches. The CDR3 consists of 15 residues. Germline CDR1 is ENHRY and CDR2 is SYGVKD. The DNA of the CDR3 is TGTGCCATCAGTCTAGCGGGGGATCAACAAGATACGCAGTATTTT. This gives the protein CAISLAGDQQDTQYF.

This chain joins TRBV6-6 and TRBJ1-1; maybe TRBD1 (5 bases). The CDR3 is 14 residues long. The V end lost 6 bases, the J end lost 4 bases, and 15 bases lay between the germline ends. CDR1 MNHNY and CDR2 SVGAGI come from the germline V gene (reference sequence). The CDR3 DNA sequence: TGTGCCAGCAGCCACCTGGGGGGTGGCACTGAAGCTTTCTTT. It codes for CASSHLGGGTEAFF.

The chain carries TRBV7-9 and TRBJ1-1; TRBD1 matches 7 bases. The CDR3 consists of 11 residues. V lost 5 bases to trimming and J lost 10 bases; unmatched junction nucleotides: 4. Germline V gene sequence: CDR1 SEHNR, CDR2 FQNEAQ (reference sequence). In DNA form, the CDR3 reads TGTGCCAGCAGCGGGACAGTGGGAGCTTTCTTT. Protein product: CASSGTVGAFF.

This sequence joins TRBV19 and TRBJ2-3; 10 bases fit TRBD2. V lost 7 bases, J lost 4 bases, and 2 bases stayed unmatched. Germline lookup yields CDR1 LNHDA and CDR2 SQIVND (reference sequence). This CDR3 contains 13 residues. As DNA, the CDR3 is TGTGCCAGTAAAACTAGCGGGGCAGATACGCAGTATTTT. Amino acids: CASKTSGADTQYF.

The chain recombines TRBV3-1 (or the pseudogene TRBV3-2) with TRBJ2-2; 8 bases map to TRBD2. This CDR3 is built from 14 residues. From germline, CDR1 is LGHDT and CDR2 YNNKEL (reference sequence). The V gene end was trimmed by 4 bases and the J gene end by 11 bases; junction bases not matched to a gene: 9. The CDR3 protein is CASSPRGGGGELFF. The CDR3 DNA follows: TGTGCCAGCAGCCCCCGGGGGGGCGGTGGTGAGCTGTTTTTT.

The chain joins TRBV5-1 to TRBJ1-5, with 8 bases fitting TRBD1. Germline CDR1 SGHRS, CDR2 YFSETQ. Trimming at V came to 0 bases and at J to 4 bases, leaving 3 bases not matched to a gene. The CDR3 has 15 residues. CDR3 protein: CASSLAGQVNQPQHF. CDR3 coding DNA: TGCGCCAGCAGCTTGGCGGGACAGGTTAATCAGCCCCAGCATTTT.

V gene TRBV19 combines with J gene TRBJ1-5; D is unresolved. The CDR3 covers 12 residues. Trimming took 5 bases from V and 5 from J, leaving 7 bases between them. Germline values: CDR1 LNHDA, CDR2 SQIVND (reference sequence). CDR3 loop: CASSPYDQPQHF. Written as DNA, the CDR3 is TGTGCCAGTAGTCCTTATGATCAGCCCCAGCATTTT. Complete variable domain (other parts from reference TRBV19 and TRBJ1-5): DGGITQSPKYLFRKEGQNVTLSCEQNLNHDAMYWYRQDPGQGLRLIYYSQIVNDFQKGDIAEGYSVSREKKESFPLTVTSAQKNPTAFYLCASSPYDQPQHFGDGTRLSIL.

The chain carries TRBV7-8 and TRBJ1-6; tentatively, D is TRBD1 (5 bases). There are 15 residues in the CDR3. V was clipped by 1 base and J by 6 bases, with 10 bases between them. Germline V gene lookup returns CDR1 SGHVS and CDR2 FQNEAQ. Written as DNA, the CDR3 is TGTGCCAGCAGCTTAGGCTCAGGGATTAATTCACCCCTCCACTTT. It encodes CASSLGSGINSPLHF.

The chain recombines TRBV5-4 with TRBJ2-1; the match to TRBD2 covers 10 bases. Per the germline V gene, CDR1 is SGHNT and CDR2 is YYREEE (reference sequence). Trimming removed 0 bases from V and 4 bases from J; junction bases left unmatched: 1. There are 15 residues in the CDR3. CDR3 sequence reads: CASSLASGGYNEQFF. The CDR3 DNA reads TGTGCCAGCAGCTTGGCTAGCGGGGGTTACAATGAGCAGTTCTTC.

V gene TRBV21-1 combines with J gene TRBJ1-1. TRBV21-1 is classified as a pseudogene. The CDR3 has 14 amino acids. In DNA form, the CDR3 reads TGTGCCAGCAGCCCCGCGAGGGTGAACACTGAAGCTTTCTTT. Translation gives CASSPARVNTEAFF.

V usage is TRBV10-2 and J usage is TRBJ1-3; D not certain. The CDR3 is 15 amino acids. The V gene lost 0 bases and the J gene lost 0 bases, with 6 bases spanning the gap. Germline assignment: CDR1 WSHSY and CDR2 SAAADI. In DNA form, the CDR3 reads TGCGCCAGCAGTGAGTCTTCCTTCTCTGGAAACACCATATATTTT. It codes for CASSESSFSGNTIYF.

The rearrangement joins TRBV6-2 or TRBV6-3 to TRBJ2-5, with 12 bases aligning to TRBD2. The CDR3 length is 15 residues. Trimming cost V 5 bases and J 4 bases; bases outside gene matches: 5. CDR1 is MNHEY, CDR2 SVGEGT, per germline. The CDR3 DNA sequence: TGTGCCAGCAGTCGACTAGCGGGGGTCCTAGAGACCCAGTACTTC. It codes for CASSRLAGVLETQYF.

This clone was picked up one time. The chain combines TRBV29-1 with TRBJ1-2; D is unresolved. Trimming stripped 1 base from V and 3 bases from J, with 15 bases between. The CDR3 is 15 residues long. Looked up from germline, CDR1 is SQVTM and CDR2 is ANQGSEA. CDR3 DNA sequence: TGCAGCGTTGAAGGGATCCTGAGGGAGGACTATGGCTACACCTTC. Translating gives CSVEGILREDYGYTF.